Listed here are 9 T cell receptor beta chains from one sample, sequenced in a study of Ad26.COV2.S vaccination and SARS-CoV-2 variants. Clones were read by immunoSEQ multiplex PCR, and TCRdb kept only the in-frame ones, dropping some. The sample yields hundreds of thousands of clones, roughly 90% seen once. Treatment indicated: roughly 20 received Ad26.COV2.S at low or high dose, single or two shots; roughly five received placebo; per-sample allocation not given. Each sample was drawn 63 days after the first injection (of vaccine or placebo). The material sequenced was peripheral blood, taken in a trial of Ad26.COV2.S vaccine versus placebo. The source is a person between 18 and 59 years old who received the Ad26.COV2.S COVID-19 vaccine or a placebo.

The chain carries TRBV5-4 and TRBJ1-5; D is undetermined. The CDR3 runs to 12 residues. Trimming removed 3 bases from V and 6 bases from J, with 7 bases in between. In germline, CDR1 is SGHNT, CDR2 YYREEE (reference sequence). This CDR3 is CASSSPGQPQHF. The CDR3 bases are TGTGCCAGCAGCTCCCCTGGTCAGCCCCAGCATTTT.

This chain connects TRBV18 to TRBJ2-1; 10 nucleotides line up with TRBD2. V shed 3 bases, J shed 0 bases, and the junction held 2 bases outside the gene matches. The V gene's germline CDR1 is KGHSH and CDR2 LQKENI. This CDR3 has 16 amino acids. CDR3 DNA sequence: TGTGCCAGCTCACCGGGACTAGCGTACTCCTACAATGAGCAGTTCTTC. This translates into CASSPGLAYSYNEQFF. Drawing the rest from reference TRBV18 and TRBJ2-1, the complete variable domain is NAGVMQNPRHLVRRRGQEARLRCSPMKGHSHVYWYRQLPEEGLKFMVYLQKENIIDESGMPKERFSAEFPKEGPSILRIQQVVRGDSAAYFCASSPGLAYSYNEQFFGPGTRLTVL.

The V gene is TRBV20-1, the J gene TRBJ2-5; D uncertain. Trimming removed 5 bases at V and 5 bases at J, with 9 bases between. Germline lookup yields CDR1 DFQATT and CDR2 SNEGSKA (reference sequence). The CDR3 contains 11 residues. As DNA, the CDR3 is TGCAGTGCTCCTTCTGGTGAGACCCAGTACTTC. This sequence encodes CSAPSGETQYF.

The chain has TRBV30 and TRBJ2-5, with D possibly matching TRBD2 (6 bases). V was trimmed by 0 bases and J by 4 bases, leaving 12 bases between them. Germline V gene lookup returns CDR1 GTSNPN and CDR2 SVGIG (reference sequence). This CDR3 has 14 amino acids. The chain's CDR3 is CAWSVGGRGETQYF. CDR3 nucleotide sequence: TGTGCCTGGAGTGTCGGGGGAAGGGGAGAGACCCAGTACTTC.

This chain uses TRBV7-6 with TRBJ1-2; perhaps TRBD1 as D (5 bases). The length of the CDR3 is 15 residues. V lost 5 bases and J lost 4, with 17 bases in between. Looked up from germline, CDR1 is SGHVS and CDR2 is FNYEAQ. Written as DNA, the CDR3 is TGTGCCAGCAGCCCGGGGACCGGTACATTCTATGGCTACACCTTC. This gives the protein CASSPGTGTFYGYTF.

In this sample, this clone turned up a few times. This chain joins TRBV10-3 and TRBJ1-1; tentatively, D is TRBD1 (6 bases). This CDR3 has 15 amino acids. CDR1 is ENHRY and CDR2 is SYGVKD in the germline V gene. Trimming removed 7 bases at V and 1 base at J, with 16 bases between. The CDR3 loop reads CAITTGLEGNTEAFF. In DNA form, the CDR3 reads TGTGCCATCACGACAGGCTTGGAGGGGAACACTGAAGCTTTCTTT.

The chain joins TRBV10-3 to TRBJ1-1; 7 bases are a match to TRBD1. Germline V gene data show CDR1 as ENHRY and CDR2 as SYGVKD. The CDR3 extends over 12 amino acids. V dropped 10 bases and J dropped 4; count of bases not matched to a gene: 6. CDR3 in DNA: TGTGCCACACAGGGGTTTGGCACTGAAGCTTTCTTT. It is translated as CATQGFGTEAFF.

The gene calls are TRBV3-1 (or the pseudogene TRBV3-2) and TRBJ2-3; TRBD1 might be the D (6 bases). This CDR3 spans 13 amino acids. In germline, CDR1 is LGHDT, CDR2 YNNKEL (reference sequence). Trimming took 6 bases from V and 4 from J, leaving 11 bases between them. CDR3 protein: CASSTGFADTQYF. The CDR3 DNA is TGTGCCAGCAGTACAGGGTTTGCAGATACGCAGTATTTT.

Note on this clone: This same CDR3 is encoded by further DNA sequences in the sample. The gene calls are TRBV18 and TRBJ1-1; no definite D call. Trimming stripped 1 base from V and 5 bases from J, with 5 bases between. From germline, CDR1 is KGHSH and CDR2 LQKENI. The CDR3 contains 12 residues. The chain's CDR3 is CASSPRETEAFF. In nucleotides, the CDR3 is TGTGCCAGCTCACCACGAGAAACTGAAGCTTTCTTT.